This T cell receptor beta chain was observed in a study of T cell responses to AZD1222 COVID-19 vaccine. At the level of the study: Combined were second doses at about 4 or about 12 weeks. Study-wide findings and caveats: Spike-wide vaccine-associated CD4 TCRs dominated at 160-218 and 743-854. Increases in Spike-specific TCR breadth and depth were seen after two AZD1222 doses. No repertoire was sampled before or during the peak T cell response, only after it.

Worth noting for this clone: The antigen remains unidentified.

Looked up from germline, CDR1 is WSHSY and CDR2 is SAAADI. The CDR3 runs 16 residues. Trimming stripped 0 bases from V and 0 bases from J, with 8 bases between. Repertoires were generated with immunoSEQ multiplex PCR, while TCRdb's copy carries only in-frame clones and drops some. This sample has 60,000 to 100,000 clones, with around 90% found just once. This TCR came from an adult in good health. The sequencing used peripheral blood, collected on day 0 of AZD1222 vaccination. The V gene is TRBV10-2, the J gene TRBJ2-2; D is unresolved. CDR3 bases: TGCGCCAGCAGTGAGTCGAGAGCTACGAACACCGGGGAGCTGTTTTTT. This gives the protein CASSESRATNTGELFF.